A single TCR beta chain is shown here with its context. There is no known antigen for this receptor. The record has no base qualities; no much larger clone is one base away. From the cysteine through the phenylalanine, the CDR3 covers 14 amino acids. Of all the DNA, just the CDR3 is kept, 42 bases in frame from base 1. CDR1 and CDR2, per the germline V gene (reference sequence), are SEHNR and FQNEAQ. V sheds 4 bases and J sheds 2 bases, leaving 12 bases between their ends. The method behind the library was the immunoSEQ multiplex PCR assay. This is the immuneACCESS table as TCRdb keeps it, with only in-frame sequences that have V and J called. A part of the clones is gone; compared with another copy, unresolved V genes explain less than half, and the rest is unexplained. This sample comprises 84,000 or so clones, less than 95% of them detected only once. The leading ten clones occupy around 0.25% of the sample.

This entry comes from a study of technical replicates of blood from several donors (dated by TCRdb to between 2016 and 2019). The TCR comes from a human donor in good health. The receptor chain draws on TRBV7-9 and TRBJ2-7; TRBD2 is possibly the D segment (7 matching bases). Sequenced sample: T cells isolated from PBMCs. Read as DNA, the sequence is TGTGCCAGCAGCTCGTGGGGGGGCCCCTACGAGCAGTACTTC. It codes for CASSSWGGPYEQYF.